Below are 26 T cell receptor beta chains sequenced from a single sample in a study of neurological immune-mediated disorders. TCRdb re-analysed the 5' RACE reads in MiXCR, keeping a single row per CDR3 protein. Of roughly 88,000 distinct CDR3 sequences detected, 3% to 4% appear once; the ten largest clones hold roughly 2.9%. The sample consisted of PBMCs. The receptors stem from a woman aged 45-65 years with multiple sclerosis.

This clonotype was counted many times. The rearrangement uses TRBV9 and TRBJ2-5, with 11 bases fitting TRBD2. The length of the CDR3 is 17 residues. Germline CDR1 SGDLS, CDR2 YYNGEE. The V and J ends lost 3 bases and 5 bases, in that order; junction bases with no gene match: 12. The CDR3 is CASSANLAGGPRETQYF. In DNA, the CDR3 is TGTGCCAGCAGCGCCAACTTAGCGGGGGGGCCTAGGGAGACCCAGTACTTC.

This clonotype was counted many times. The chain recombines TRBV15 with TRBJ2-7, with D perhaps matching TRBD1 or TRBD2 (5 bases each). The CDR3 is made up of 13 amino acids. V lost 0 bases, J lost 6 bases, and 9 bases lay in between. CDR1 is LNHNV, CDR2 YYDKDF, per germline (reference sequence). CDR3 sequence: CATSRDLGGEQYF. CDR3 DNA: TGTGCCACCAGCAGAGATCTTGGGGGCGAGCAGTACTTC. Variable domain in full (rest from reference TRBV15 and TRBJ2-7): DAMVIQNPRYQVTQFGKPVTLSCSQTLNHNVMYWYQQKSSQAPKLLFHYYDKDFNNEADTPDNFQSRRPNTSFCFLDIRSPGLGDTAMYLCATSRDLGGEQYFGPGTRLTVT.

This clonotype was counted between two and nine times. J is TRBJ2-3 and V is TRBV18; the D is unclear. CDR1 and CDR2 from the germline V gene are KGHSH and LQKENI. The V end was cut by 1 base, the J end by 0 bases, with 5 bases between. This CDR3 is 14 amino acids long. The CDR3 loop reads CASSPRQSTDTQYF. The DNA of the CDR3 is TGTGCCAGCTCACCACGGCAGAGCACAGATACGCAGTATTTT. Supplemented by reference TRBV18 and TRBJ2-3, the full variable domain reads NAGVMQNPRHLVRRRGQEARLRCSPMKGHSHVYWYRQLPEEGLKFMVYLQKENIIDESGMPKERFSAEFPKEGPSILRIQQVVRGDSAAYFCASSPRQSTDTQYFGPGTRLTVL.

The sample holds many counts of this clonotype. The gene calls are TRBV10-3 and TRBJ2-7, with D possibly being TRBD1 (5 bases). Germline V CDR1 and CDR2: ENHRY, SYGVKD. Trimming took off 5 bases at V and 5 bases at J, with 10 bases between the two ends. The CDR3 length is 12 residues. CDR3 region: CAISRGFDEQYF. The CDR3 DNA follows: TGTGCCATCAGTAGGGGCTTCGACGAGCAGTACTTC.

This clonotype was seen at least ten times. The chain carries TRBV20-1 and TRBJ2-7, with D uncertain. Trimming took 0 bases from V and 6 from J, leaving 9 bases between them. The CDR3 is 12 residues long. The germline V gene encodes CDR1 DFQATT and CDR2 SNEGSKA (reference sequence). DNA of the CDR3: TGCAGTGCTAGAGATAAATGGGTCGAGCAGTACTTC. Its translation is CSARDKWVEQYF.

This clonotype was counted ten times or more. V gene TRBV20-1 combines with J gene TRBJ1-3; D unclear. Germline-derived CDR1 and CDR2 are DFQATT and SNEGSKA (reference sequence). Trimming shortened V by 3 bases and J by 2 bases, and 20 bases separated the two germline ends. CDR3 size: 17 residues. As DNA, the CDR3 is TGCAGTGCTAGGGCTCGATGGGCCAAATCCCCTGGAAACACCATATATTTT. Protein product: CSARARWAKSPGNTIYF.

This clonotype appeared many times. The genes are TRBV7-2 and TRBJ2-4; 14 bases are a match to TRBD2. The CDR3 sequence is 15 residues long. With V trimmed by 5 bases and J by 6 bases, 3 bases remained unmatched. Germline lookup yields CDR1 SGHTA and CDR2 FQGNSA. CDR3 residues: CASSRLAGGRNIQYF. The DNA of the CDR3 is TGTGCCAGCAGCAGACTAGCGGGGGGGAGAAACATTCAGTACTTC.

This clonotype was detected ten times or more. The rearrangement links TRBV7-6 to TRBJ2-3; 7 bases fit TRBD1. This CDR3 spans 15 amino acids. Losses at the gene ends were 1 base for V and 2 bases for J; bases not matched to a gene: 3. Germline V gives CDR1 SGHVS, CDR2 FNYEAQ. The CDR3 nucleotides read TGTGCCAGCAGCTTAGGGGGACAGTTCACAGATACGCAGTATTTT. This codes for CASSLGGQFTDTQYF.

Ten or more counts support this clonotype. The V gene is TRBV11-3, the J gene TRBJ2-7, with TRBD1 as a possible D gene (5 bases). This CDR3 region has 13 residues. Trimming took 0 bases from V and 6 from J, leaving 9 bases between them. Germline loops: CDR1 SGHNT, CDR2 YENEEA. The CDR3 nucleotides are TGTGCCAGCAGCTTAGAAAGGGGCAGCGAGCAGTACTTC. Its translation: CASSLERGSEQYF.

This clonotype was found many times. The DNA of the CDR3 is TGCAGTGCTAGAAGTGGGATCGCTCGGGAAGCTTTCTTT. Amino acids: CSARSGIAREAFF. The chain carries TRBV20-1 and TRBJ1-1; D not resolved. The germline V and J ends were trimmed by 2 bases and 8 bases, with 15 bases remaining between them. The CDR3 has 13 residues. The germline CDR1 and CDR2 sequences are DFQATT and SNEGSKA (reference sequence).

This clonotype has ten or more counts. The chain is built from TRBV6-6 and TRBJ1-5; D call uncertain. The CDR3 covers 12 residues. Germline lookup yields CDR1 MNHNY and CDR2 SVGAGI (reference sequence). The germline V and J ends were trimmed by 8 bases and 4 bases, with 9 bases remaining between them. The CDR3 DNA reads as TGTGCCAGCTCGAAAGGAAATCAGCCCCAGCATTTT. It translates to CASSKGNQPQHF.

This clonotype was counted many times. The rearrangement joins TRBV20-1 to TRBJ1-6; weak D call: TRBD1 (5 bases). Per germline, CDR1 DFQATT and CDR2 SNEGSKA (reference sequence). V was pared by 2 bases and J by 12 bases, with 8 bases between. This CDR3 is 11 amino acids long. As DNA, the CDR3 is TGCAGTGCTAGAAGGGACCAACCCCTCCACTTT. Translating gives CSARRDQPLHF.

Ten or more counts support this clonotype. The chain combines TRBV7-2 with TRBJ2-5; TRBD1 might be the D (6 bases). This CDR3 is 13 amino acids long. The V end lost 5 bases, the J end lost 4 bases, and 11 bases lay between the germline ends. CDR1 and CDR2 from the germline V gene are SGHTA and FQGNSA. As DNA, the CDR3 is TGTGCCAGCAGCCCCGGACAGTCAGAGACCCAGTACTTC. Its protein product is CASSPGQSETQYF.

The sample holds many counts of this clonotype. The chain joins TRBV4-1 to TRBJ2-7; 8 positions match TRBD1. Trimming removed 3 bases from V and 5 bases from J; junction bases left unmatched: 9. This CDR3 is built from 15 residues. Germline CDR1 and CDR2: MGHRA and YSYEKL. CDR3 protein: CASSQLGQGADEQYF. The CDR3 DNA sequence: TGCGCCAGCAGCCAGCTAGGACAGGGTGCGGACGAGCAGTACTTC.

CDR3 coding DNA: TGCGCCAGCAGCCTTTGGGACAGCCCTGCCGAGCAGTACTTC. Amino acids: CASSLWDSPAEQYF. The V gene is TRBV5-1, the J gene TRBJ2-7; 7 bases map to TRBD1. Trimming at V came to 4 bases and at J to 6 bases, leaving 10 bases not matched to a gene. This CDR3 is built from 14 residues. CDR1 SGHRS and CDR2 YFSETQ come from the germline V gene.

As for this clonotype: With a much larger clone just one base away, this may be a read error. This chain links TRBV19 with TRBJ1-6, with 8 bases matching TRBD1. Germline loops: CDR1 LNHDA, CDR2 SQIVND (reference sequence). This CDR3 contains 13 residues. DNA for the CDR3: TGTGCCAGTAGTGGACAGGGTGATTCACCCCTCAACTTT. This gives the protein CASSGQGDSPLNF.

The table lists this clonotype with many counts. This chain links TRBV5-1 with TRBJ2-3; 8 bases map to TRBD2. This CDR3 has 15 amino acids. V trimming: 1 base; J trimming: 5 bases; junction bases outside the gene matches: 6. Germline V gene sequence: CDR1 SGHRS, CDR2 YFSETQ. In nucleotides, the CDR3 is TGCGCCAGCAGCTTGAGCGGGGGCGGTGGAGATACGCAGTATTTT. Protein sequence: CASSLSGGGGDTQYF.

This clonotype showed up many times. The chain employs TRBV5-5 and TRBJ1-1; D is undetermined. Germline-derived CDR1 and CDR2 are SGHKS and YYEKEE (reference sequence). This CDR3 is built from 12 residues. Between the trimmed V and J ends, which lost 4 bases and 11 bases, there was a span of 15 bases. The CDR3 DNA sequence: TGTGCCAGCAGCCCTCCAGCCCGTTGGGCTTTCTTT. Translating it yields CASSPPARWAFF.

Many counts were recorded for this clonotype. This chain joins TRBV7-9 and TRBJ1-1; D not resolved. This CDR3 has 14 residues. Trimming stripped 5 bases from V and 7 bases from J, with 17 bases between. Looked up from germline, CDR1 is SEHNR and CDR2 is FQNEAQ (reference sequence). The CDR3 region is CASSPTRGVSEAFF. The CDR3 nucleotides read TGTGCCAGCAGCCCAACACGAGGAGTAAGTGAAGCTTTCTTT. The complete variable domain, with remaining parts taken from reference TRBV7-9 and TRBJ1-1, reads DTGVSQNPRHKITKRGQNVTFRCDPISEHNRLYWYRQTLGQGPEFLTYFQNEAQLEKSRLLSDRFSAERPKGSFSTLEIQRTEQGDSAMYLCASSPTRGVSEAFFGQGTRLTVV.

This clonotype was counted ten times or more. The chain is built from TRBV2 and TRBJ2-7; TRBD2 agrees at 9 bases. This CDR3 has 14 amino acids. V lost 10 bases, J lost 9 bases, and 16 bases stayed unmatched. From germline, CDR1 is SNHLY and CDR2 FYNNEI. The CDR3 spells CAIKASGGNPRQYF. In DNA form, the CDR3 reads TGTGCCATTAAAGCCAGCGGGGGGAACCCACGGCAGTACTTC.

This clonotype was seen at least ten times. The rearrangement uses TRBV20-1 and TRBJ2-7; D possibly matches TRBD1 or TRBD2 (5 bases each). Trimming took off 0 bases at V and 6 bases at J, with 9 bases between the two ends. Germline loops: CDR1 DFQATT, CDR2 SNEGSKA (reference sequence). The CDR3 contains 12 residues. The CDR3 sequence is CSARDWGSEQYF. The DNA of the CDR3 is TGCAGTGCTAGAGATTGGGGGTCCGAGCAGTACTTC.

This clonotype was recorded at least ten times. The chain recombines TRBV7-2 with TRBJ1-1; D possibly corresponds to TRBD1 (6 bases). The V and J ends lost 0 bases and 6 bases respectively, with 20 bases between them. This CDR3 contains 17 residues. Per germline, CDR1 SGHTA and CDR2 FQGNSA. CDR3 residues: CASSLATGDRHGAEAFF. DNA of the CDR3: TGTGCCAGCAGCTTAGCGACAGGCGACAGACACGGTGCTGAAGCTTTCTTT.

This clonotype was counted at least ten times. The genes are TRBV20-1 and TRBJ1-5; D not certain. V lost 2 bases and J lost 1, with 9 bases in between. Per the germline V gene, CDR1 is DFQATT and CDR2 is SNEGSKA (reference sequence). The CDR3 sequence is 14 residues long. The CDR3 sequence is CSARSGPSNQPQHF. Here the CDR3 DNA reads TGCAGTGCTAGATCCGGGCCGAGCAATCAGCCCCAGCATTTT.

This clonotype was counted many times. The chain employs TRBV7-2 and TRBJ1-5; D is perhaps TRBD1 (5 bases). Germline V gene sequence: CDR1 SGHTA, CDR2 FQGNSA. V shed 5 bases and J shed 5 bases, with 13 bases lying between them. This CDR3 is 14 amino acids long. CDR3 sequence reads: CASSPGGSDQPQHF. The CDR3 coding sequence is TGTGCCAGCAGCCCCGGGGGGTCCGATCAGCCCCAGCATTTT.

The sample holds many counts of this clonotype. The DNA of the CDR3 is TGCAGTGCTAGAAGGACAGCCGAGGGAGAGACCCAGTACTTC. Its protein product is CSARRTAEGETQYF. The V call is TRBV20-1, the J call TRBJ2-5; possible D gene TRBD1, 6 bases. Germline V lookup: CDR1 DFQATT, CDR2 SNEGSKA (reference sequence). The V end was cut by 2 bases, the J end by 4 bases, with 14 bases between. The CDR3 totals 14 residues.

This clonotype has a count of ten or more. The V gene is TRBV6-5, the J gene TRBJ1-6, with D perhaps TRBD1 (6 bases). Trimming took 0 bases from V and 3 from J, leaving 12 bases between them. Germline V gene data show CDR1 as MNHEY and CDR2 as SVGAGI. The CDR3 runs 17 residues. The DNA for the CDR3 is TGTGCCAGCAGTTACTCGACAACGGGACACTATAATTCACCCCTCCACTTT. This translates into CASSYSTTGHYNSPLHF.